Shown below are 3 T cell receptor beta chains from a single sample sequenced in a study of human T cells and chemical hapten exposure. Indicated time point: patch test 3, about 24 weeks after DPC sensitization. Treatment denoted: therapeutic diphenylcyclopropenone sensitization with weekly scalp DPC. TCRdb recomputed calls from the RACE reads with MiXCR, one row per CDR3 protein. The table includes over 100,000 distinct CDR3 sequences, approximately 10% detected once. The sequencing here drew on whole blood, taken in connection with sensitization to the hapten diphenylcyclopropenone (DPC). The origin of the receptors is a woman aged 50 to 60 with alopecia areata. Some clones in this sample may be carry-over from other donors' samples.

This rearrangement joins TRBV12-3 or TRBV12-4 to TRBJ1-1; D remains ambiguous. V was shortened by 3 bases and J by 3 bases, with 5 bases between the two germline ends. The CDR3 extends over 12 amino acids. The CDR3 loop reads CASSFRHTEAFF. CDR3 coding DNA: TGTGCCAGCAGTTTTCGGCACACTGAAGCTTTCTTT.

The chain has TRBV7-8 and TRBJ1-2, with D uncertain. Trimming took 4 bases from V and 4 from J, leaving 13 bases between them. The CDR3 runs to 14 residues. The germline V gene has CDR1 SGHVS and CDR2 FQNEAQ. CDR3 sequence (DNA): TGTGCCAGCAGCTCCTCCCCGGGCCGCTATGGCTACACCTTC. As protein: CASSSSPGRYGYTF.

The chain uses TRBV7-9 and TRBJ1-1; 7 bases agree with TRBD1. The CDR3 loop spans 13 amino acids. The V and J ends lost 10 bases and 0 bases, in that order; junction bases with no gene match: 5. Germline V gene data show CDR1 as SEHNR and CDR2 as FQNEAQ (reference sequence). CDR3 DNA sequence: TGTGCCACAATAGGGGGCATGAACACTGAAGCTTTCTTT. Protein: CATIGGMNTEAFF.